This paragraph covers one T cell receptor beta chain sequence. The target antigen is unknown. Germline assignment: CDR1 MNHEY and CDR2 SMNVEV (reference sequence). This CDR3 has 14 residues. The ends were cut back, 2 bases at V and 2 bases at J, with 9 bases in the middle. The sample belongs to a study of cytomegalovirus exposure and HLA in healthy donors. Overall study context: Of the donors genotyped, approximately 410 in all, about 82% fell in the Caucasian-associated ancestry cluster.

A multiplex PCR was run with 60 Vbeta primers and 13 Jbeta primers. The method was immunoSEQ multiplex PCR; TCRdb's version includes in-frame clones alone and lacks a portion of them. Of 150,000 to 200,000 clones listed, roughly 80% are singletons. Points from the study as a whole: Diagnosis of cytomegalovirus status made by the classifier reportedly showed high specificity and sensitivity.

Specimen: PBMCs. The chain has TRBV27 and TRBJ1-2; unclear D gene. The clonotype was recovered from a man aged 35 to 55 in good health and CMV-seronegative. The CDR3 loop reads CASSLNGENYGYTF. CDR3 bases: TGTGCCAGCAGTTTAAATGGAGAGAACTATGGCTACACCTTC.